The sequence of this TCR beta chain was determined in a study of blood T cell repertoires in COVID-19 (dated by TCRdb to 2018 to 2020). Concerning the study at large: The collaborator samples originated in the United States, Italy and Spain and spanned the acute and convalescent phases of COVID-19. The material from the prospective study consisted of cDNA or gDNA derived from T cells, B-cell-depleted T cells, or PBMCs. Deeply sampled blood TCRbeta repertoires from subjects exposed to, actively infected with, or recovered from COVID-19 were included in the dataset. The repertoires were made available in a free public database intended to serve as a resource for research on the immune response to SARS-CoV-2. The samples were drawn from two sources: the first 160 participants of the ongoing ImmuneRACE study, and 1,200 or so subjects contributed by 6 global collaborators. Sample metadata almost always included a de-identified subject ID, COVID-19 status, age in years and sex. Where HLA class I and class II types were available, the types were taken from metadata supplied by the sample provider, not from assay-based typing.

Enrolling through a virtual design, the prospective study's participants ranged in age from about 18 to 89 years and lived across roughly 24 United States geographic areas. In the prospective study, cohorts were assigned on the basis of participant-reported clinical history obtained from a screening survey and a study questionnaire. Exposed participants were defined as having been in contact with someone with a PCR-confirmed or clinician-diagnosed COVID-19 case within 2 weeks of study entry. Mobile phlebotomists in the prospective study collected whole blood, serum and a nasopharyngeal or oropharyngeal swab from every participant. Participants in the prospective study had the option to provide additional blood draws and questionnaires over an approximately 2-month period. Blood samples from the prospective study were shipped frozen or at room temperature prior to DNA extraction. Inclusive of the bounding cysteine and phenylalanine, the CDR3 is 18 residues long. The retained sequence is limited to the CDR3, 54 bases, with the frame set at the first base. At the junction V is shortened by 2 bases and J by 2 bases; bases outside the gene matches: 7. CDR1 is given as KGHSH and CDR2 as LQKENI, both from the germline V gene.

The immunoSEQ Assay, a bias-controlled multiplex PCR, was used to amplify TCRbeta CDR3 regions from genomic DNA. In the original analysis: The number of nucleated cells in each sample was estimated by amplification of reference gene primers within the assay. To quantify the absolute abundance of each unique TCRbeta CDR3 rearrangement, sequence reads were collapsed and filtered. For each sample, productive Simpson clonality was calculated as the square root of Simpson's diversity index over productive rearrangements. The table comes from immuneACCESS by way of TCRdb, which keeps in-frame sequences with V and J called. Part of the clones is missing from these tables; in studies checked, under half for an unresolved V gene and the rest for unknown reasons. V and J calls and clone size are as listed in that table; D and trimming were resolved from the DNA. Recorded for this sample are approximately 150,000 clones; roughly 87% of them occurred a single time. In total, the top ten clones hold approximately 3.8% of the sample.

Points the paper makes about the study in general: The quantity of clinical and demographic metadata differed by source and by participant and was supplied without curation.

In its sample, this clone was seen once. What this receptor recognizes is not known. Per-base qualities were not stored, and no clone one base away is much larger. The sequencing sample was made of PBMCs or T cells enriched from blood (not recorded which). Recombination joined TRBV18 with TRBJ1-5, with TRBD1 identical over 12 junction bases. The receptor was isolated from a middle-aged woman who had been exposed to COVID-19. The sequence in DNA is TGTGCCAGCTCACCAGAGGGACAGGGGGCAGGTGGCAATCAGCCCCAGCATTTT. It specifies CASSPEGQGAGGNQPQHF.